This T cell receptor (beta chain) was identified in a study of T cell repertoires in cytomegalovirus infection. Study-level information: Public TCR beta signatures provided an indication of both CMV infection and a matching HLA type.

Study observations and caveats: Ex vivo, HLA-C-restricted CMV-specific TCR beta clonotypes prevailed over the rest of the response. Carriage of CMV together with the relevant HLA was identifiable through cumulative public TCR beta family frequency.

This clonotype turned up a few times. The antigen is unknown. TCRdb recomputed calls from the reads with MiXCR, one row per CDR3 protein. The sample lists hundreds of thousands of distinct CDR3 sequences, 24% seen once, with 7.5% to 9% in the top ten. This TCR came from a human donor in good health (CMV status not recorded). Some clones in this sample may be carry-over from other donors' samples. Sequencing was done on a sample of CD8+ T cells from PBMCs.

The CDR3 sequence: CASSYSSRRVNTEAFF. For the CDR3, the DNA is TGTGCCAGCAGTTACTCGAGTAGGCGGGTAAACACTGAAGCTTTCTTT. The rearrangement joins TRBV6-2 or TRBV6-3 to TRBJ1-1; D gene uncertain. From germline, CDR1 is MNHEY and CDR2 SVGEGT. V gave up 0 bases and J gave up 2 bases, with 13 bases separating them. The CDR3 has 16 residues.